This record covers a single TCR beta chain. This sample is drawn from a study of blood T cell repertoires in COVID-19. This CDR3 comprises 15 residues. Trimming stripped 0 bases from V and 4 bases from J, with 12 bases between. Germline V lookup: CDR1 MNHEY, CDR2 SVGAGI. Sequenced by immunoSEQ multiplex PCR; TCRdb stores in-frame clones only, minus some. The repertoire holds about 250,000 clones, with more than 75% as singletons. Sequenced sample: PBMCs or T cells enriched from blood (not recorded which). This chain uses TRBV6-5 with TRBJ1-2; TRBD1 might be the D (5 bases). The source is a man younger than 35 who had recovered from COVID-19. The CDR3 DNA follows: TGTGCCAGCAGTTACTCCGCGGGGGAGGGCTATGGCTACACCTTC. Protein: CASSYSAGEGYGYTF.